This TCR beta chain was observed in a study of cytomegalovirus exposure and HLA in healthy donors. Sequencing used immunoSEQ multiplex PCR; TCRdb keeps in-frame clones, though not all of them. The repertoire has 82,000 or so clones, 95% of them found once; the top ten carry about 0.7%. The approximately 120-subject validation cohort, separate from the 666-subject first cohort, included the donors. This CDR3 is built from 16 residues. Germline lookup yields CDR1 PRHDT and CDR2 FYEKMQ (reference sequence). The J segment lost 7 bases and the V segment lost 3 bases, leaving 13 bases of the junction unmatched.

The TCR comes from a woman aged 18-30 years in good health and CMV-seronegative. Material for sequencing was PBMCs. V gene TRBV13 combines with J gene TRBJ1-2, with 8 bases that match TRBD1. The CDR3 DNA follows: TGTGCCAGCAGCTTCCTAAGCCAGGGGGCGACCGGTGGCTACACCTTC. It specifies CASSFLSQGATGGYTF. Combining the CDR3 with reference TRBV13 and TRBJ1-2 gives the whole variable domain AAGVIQSPRHLIKEKRETATLKCYPIPRHDTVYWYQQGPGQDPQFLISFYEKMQSDKGSIPDRFSAQQFSDYHSELNMSSLELGDSALYFCASSFLSQGATGGYTFGSGTRLTVV.